This TCR beta chain was observed in a study of cytomegalovirus exposure and HLA in healthy donors. Notes on this clone: The antigen remains unidentified.

The PCR contained 60 Vbeta and 13 Jbeta primers. Original methodology: There were about 80 million unique TCR beta chains by a later count, and approximately 10 million of them were shared. Profiled with immunoSEQ multiplex PCR; TCRdb holds only in-frame clones, not every one. Clonal size and the V and J genes are those of that table, whereas D and trimming came from the DNA. The repertoire table contains about 160,000 clones. V was clipped by 4 bases and J by 4 bases; unmatched bases: 6. This CDR3 is 15 amino acids long. The germline V gene has CDR1 SGHVS and CDR2 FNYEAQ. Points from the study as a whole: V- and J-gene trimming in TCR beta was tied to a missense DCLRE1C variant by an analysis performed later. Later analysis placed DRB1 highest and HLA-C lowest in TCR association rates, which differed by HLA locus. After further analysis at a later stage, 15,000 to 20,000 TCR beta sequences were associated with HLA alleles at 0.05 false discovery rate.

This chain connects TRBV7-6 to TRBJ2-2; the match to TRBD1 covers 7 bases. The clonotype comes from a woman aged 55-70 years in good health and CMV-seronegative. The sequenced material came from PBMCs. The CDR3 is CASSSRTGGTGELFF. For the CDR3, the DNA is TGTGCCAGCAGCTCCAGGACAGGTGGCACCGGGGAGCTGTTTTTT.